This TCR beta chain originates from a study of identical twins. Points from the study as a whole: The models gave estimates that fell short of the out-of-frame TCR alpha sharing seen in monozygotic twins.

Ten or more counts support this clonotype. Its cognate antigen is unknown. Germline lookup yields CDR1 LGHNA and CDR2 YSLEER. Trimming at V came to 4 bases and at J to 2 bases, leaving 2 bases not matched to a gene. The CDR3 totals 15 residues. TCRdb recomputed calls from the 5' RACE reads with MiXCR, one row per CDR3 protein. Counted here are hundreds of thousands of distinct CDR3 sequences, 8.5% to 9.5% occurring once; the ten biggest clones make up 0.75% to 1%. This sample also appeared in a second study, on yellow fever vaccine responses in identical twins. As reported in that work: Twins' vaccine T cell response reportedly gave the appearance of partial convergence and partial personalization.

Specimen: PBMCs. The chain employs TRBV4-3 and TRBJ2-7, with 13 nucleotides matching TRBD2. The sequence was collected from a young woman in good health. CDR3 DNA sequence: TGCGCCAGCAGCCCCGGGACTAGCGGGGCCTACGAGCAGTACTTC. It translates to CASSPGTSGAYEQYF.